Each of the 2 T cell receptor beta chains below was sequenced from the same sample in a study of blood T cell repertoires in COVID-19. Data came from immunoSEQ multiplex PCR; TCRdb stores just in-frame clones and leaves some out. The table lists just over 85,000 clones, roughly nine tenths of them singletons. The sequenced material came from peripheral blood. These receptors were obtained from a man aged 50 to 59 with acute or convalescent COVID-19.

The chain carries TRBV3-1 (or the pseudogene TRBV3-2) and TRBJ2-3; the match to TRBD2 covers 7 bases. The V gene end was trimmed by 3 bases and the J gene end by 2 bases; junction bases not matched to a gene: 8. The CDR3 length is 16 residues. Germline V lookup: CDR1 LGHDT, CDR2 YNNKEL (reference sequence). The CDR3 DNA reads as TGTGCCAGCAGCCAGGTTGCGGGGGTAGCCACAGATACGCAGTATTTT. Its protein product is CASSQVAGVATDTQYF.

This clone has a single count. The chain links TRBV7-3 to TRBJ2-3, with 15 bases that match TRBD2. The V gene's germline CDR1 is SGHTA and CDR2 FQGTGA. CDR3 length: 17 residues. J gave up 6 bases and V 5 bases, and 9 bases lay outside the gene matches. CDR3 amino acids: CASSRRTSGGGADTQYF. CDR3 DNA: TGTGCCAGCAGCCGTCGGACTAGCGGGGGGGGCGCGGATACGCAGTATTTT.